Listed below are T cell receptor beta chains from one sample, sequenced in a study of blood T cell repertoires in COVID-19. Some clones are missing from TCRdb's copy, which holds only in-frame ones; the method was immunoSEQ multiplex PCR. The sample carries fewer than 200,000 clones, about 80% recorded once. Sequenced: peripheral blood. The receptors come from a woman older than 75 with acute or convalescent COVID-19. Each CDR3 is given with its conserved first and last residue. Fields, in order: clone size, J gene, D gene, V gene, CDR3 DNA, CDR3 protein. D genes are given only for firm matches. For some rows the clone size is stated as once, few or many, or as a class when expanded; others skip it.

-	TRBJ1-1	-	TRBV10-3	TGTGCCATCAGTGTACTCGAACGGGCTGAAGCTTTCTTT	CAISVLERAEAFF
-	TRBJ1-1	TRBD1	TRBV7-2	TGTGCCAGCAGTCGGGACAGAACGATGATGAACACTGAAGCTTTCTTT	CASSRDRTMMNTEAFF
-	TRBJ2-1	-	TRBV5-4	TGTGCCGTGGTCGAGGGAACCTACAATGAGCAGTTCTTC	CAVVEGTYNEQFF
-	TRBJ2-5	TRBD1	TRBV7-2	TGTGCCAGCAGCTGGGGACAGGGTGGAGAGACCCAGTACTTC	CASSWGQGGETQYF
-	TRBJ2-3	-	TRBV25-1	TGTGCCAGCAGCCAACGAGGGTTCCGGGGCACAGATACGCAGTATTTT	CASSQRGFRGTDTQYF
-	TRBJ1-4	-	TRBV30	TGTGCCTGGAGTACCCTACAGGGAAGTCTCCGAAAACTGTTTTTT	CAWSTLQGSLRKLFF
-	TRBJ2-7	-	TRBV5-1	TGCGCCAGCAGCTTGAGAGCGGACCCCTACGAGCAGTACTTC	CASSLRADPYEQYF
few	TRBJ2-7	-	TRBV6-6	TGTGCCAGCAGTCGTCTGAGGCAGGGAAGCGAGCAGTACTTC	CASSRLRQGSEQYF
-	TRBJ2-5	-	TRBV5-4	TGTGCCAGCAGCCCCTGGCAGGGGGAGACCCAGTACTTC	CASSPWQGETQYF
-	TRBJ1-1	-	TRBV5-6	TGTGCCAGCAGCTCGTACGGCAGGGGGAACACTGAAGCTTTCTTT	CASSSYGRGNTEAFF
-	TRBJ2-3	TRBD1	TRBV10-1	TGCGCCAGCAGTGAGTCGCAGGGGGCAGGAGATACGCAGTATTTT	CASSESQGAGDTQYF
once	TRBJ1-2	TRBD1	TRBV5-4	TGTGCCAGCAGCAGAGATCGACAGGGCCATGGCTACACCTTC	CASSRDRQGHGYTF
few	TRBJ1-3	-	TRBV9	TGTGCCAGCAGCCCCCCGGGAGGGACTGGAAACACCATATATTTT	CASSPPGGTGNTIYF
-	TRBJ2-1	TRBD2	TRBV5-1	TGCGCCAGCATGAGGGAGCTAGCGGTCGGCAATGAGCAGTTCTTC	CASMRELAVGNEQFF
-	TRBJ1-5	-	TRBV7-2	TGTGCCAGCAGCTTACAATCAGGGAGGGATCAGCCCCAGCATTTT	CASSLQSGRDQPQHF
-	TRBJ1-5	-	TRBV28	TGTGCCAGCAGAACGACTTATAGCAATCAGCCCCAGCATTTT	CASRTTYSNQPQHF
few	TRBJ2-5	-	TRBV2	TGTGCCAGCAGCGCGACAGGTCTAGCGGTAAAAGAGACCCAGTACTTC	CASSATGLAVKETQYF
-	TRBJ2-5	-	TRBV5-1	TGCGCCAGCAGCTCGGCGGTAAACCGTCGGGAGACCCAGTACTTC	CASSSAVNRRETQYF
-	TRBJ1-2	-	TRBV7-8	TGTGCCAGCAGCTTAGATGGGACAACTCAGGAAGGCTACACCTTC	CASSLDGTTQEGYTF
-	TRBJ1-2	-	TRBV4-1	TGCGCCAGCAGCCAAGATGGGCGACAGGTCATTAACTATGGCTACACCTTC	CASSQDGRQVINYGYTF
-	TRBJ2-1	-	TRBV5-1	TGCGCCAGCAGCTTGGGCCCCGACAATTATGAGCAGTTCTTC	CASSLGPDNYEQFF
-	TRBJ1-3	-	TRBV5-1	TGCGCCAGCAGCTTGGCGGGATCTGGAAACACCATATATTTT	CASSLAGSGNTIYF
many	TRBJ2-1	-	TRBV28	TGTGCCAGCAGTTTACGTCCTCGCTCCTACAATGAGCAGTTCTTC	CASSLRPRSYNEQFF
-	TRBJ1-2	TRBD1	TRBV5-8	TGTGCCAGCAGCGCGGACAGGGGGCATGTCGATGGCTACACCTTC	CASSADRGHVDGYTF
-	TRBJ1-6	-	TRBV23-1	TGCGCCAGCAGTCAATCGACAAACAGCTATAATTCACCCCTCCACTTT	CASSQSTNSYNSPLHF
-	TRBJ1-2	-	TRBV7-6	TGTGCCAGCAGCCCGAACAGTTTCGATGGCTACACCTTC	CASSPNSFDGYTF
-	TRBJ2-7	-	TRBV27	TGTGCCAGCAGTTTATTTCAGGGAACCTACGAGCAGTACTTC	CASSLFQGTYEQYF
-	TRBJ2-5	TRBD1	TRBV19	TGTGCCAGTAGTATGGGACAGCTCAACCAAGAGACCCAGTACTTC	CASSMGQLNQETQYF
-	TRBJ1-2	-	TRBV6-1	TGTGCCAGCAGTGAAGCGCCCCACAGGGGCTACACCTTC	CASSEAPHRGYTF
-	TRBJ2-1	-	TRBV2	TGTGCCAGCAGTGTGAAGGGGCGGTACAATGAGCAGTTCTTC	CASSVKGRYNEQFF
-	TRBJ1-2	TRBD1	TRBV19	TGTGCCAGTAGTGCCTTCAGGGGGCGCGATGGCTACACCTTC	CASSAFRGRDGYTF
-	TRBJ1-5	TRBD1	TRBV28	TGTGCCAGCAGGCGACGCCGGGGACAGGGATGGCAGCCCCAGCATTTT	CASRRRRGQGWQPQHF
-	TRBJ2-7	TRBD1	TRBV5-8	TGTGCCAGCAGCATCGGACAGGCCCGGTCCTACGAGCAGTACTTC	CASSIGQARSYEQYF
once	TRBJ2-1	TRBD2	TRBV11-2	TGTGCCAGCAGCCGGACTAGCGGGAGCGATGAGCAGTTCTTC	CASSRTSGSDEQFF
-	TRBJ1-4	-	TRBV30	TGTGCCTGGAGTAAAGACAGTCTAAATGAAAAACTGTTTTTT	CAWSKDSLNEKLFF
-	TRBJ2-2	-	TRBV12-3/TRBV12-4	TGTGCCAGCAGTTTCCGCGTGGCCGGGGAGCTGTTTTTT	CASSFRVAGELFF
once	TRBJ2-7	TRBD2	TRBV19	TGTGCCAGTAGTGTAACTAGCGGGAGGGCCGAGGAGCAGTACTTC	CASSVTSGRAEEQYF
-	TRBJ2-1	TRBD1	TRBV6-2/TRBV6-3	TGTGCCAGCAGTCAACGACAGGGGGCGCGGAATGAGCAGTTCTTC	CASSQRQGARNEQFF
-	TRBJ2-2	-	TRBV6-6	TGTGCCAGCAGTTACCCTACGGGAGAGTACACCGGGGAGCTGTTTTTT	CASSYPTGEYTGELFF
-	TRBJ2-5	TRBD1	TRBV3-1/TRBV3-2	TGTGCCAGCAGCCAAGTAACCGGGACAGGGAAGGGAGAGACCCAGTACTTC	CASSQVTGTGKGETQYF
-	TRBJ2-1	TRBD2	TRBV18	TGTGCCAGCTCACCTTCTAGCGGTAACTCCTACAATGAGCAGTTCTTC	CASSPSSGNSYNEQFF
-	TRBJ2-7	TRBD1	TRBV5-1	TGCGCCAGCAGCTTGCAAGGACAGGGGTCCTACGAGCAGTACTTC	CASSLQGQGSYEQYF
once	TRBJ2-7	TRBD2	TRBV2	TGTGCCAGCAGCACTAGCGCCAGCTCCTACGAGCAGTACTTC	CASSTSASSYEQYF
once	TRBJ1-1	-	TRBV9	TGTGCCAGCAGTGGGCCGGCGGGCACTGAAGCTTTCTTT	CASSGPAGTEAFF
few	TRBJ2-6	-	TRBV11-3	TGTGCCAGCGGGAGGGGGGCCAACGTCCTGACTTTC	CASGRGANVLTF
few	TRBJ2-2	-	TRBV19	TGTGCCAGTAGTATGACGGCGGGCCTCACCGGGGAGCTGTTTTTT	CASSMTAGLTGELFF
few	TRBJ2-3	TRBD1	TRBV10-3	TGTGCCATCAGTGATTTGGACAGGGGTGGACCAGATACGCAGTATTTT	CAISDLDRGGPDTQYF
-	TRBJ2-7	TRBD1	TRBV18	TGTGCCAGCTCACCGGACAGGCTCTCCTACGAGCAGTACTTC	CASSPDRLSYEQYF
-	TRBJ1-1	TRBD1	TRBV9	TGTGCCAGCAGCGTAGGGACAGGGTACACTGAAGCTTTCTTT	CASSVGTGYTEAFF
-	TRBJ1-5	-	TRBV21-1	TGTGCCGGCCGTTGGACATCGAGTCGAAATCAGCCCCAGCATTTT	CAGRWTSSRNQPQHF
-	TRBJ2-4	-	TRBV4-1	TGCGCCAGCAGCCAAGGTTCGCAGGGGACCAAAAACATTCAGTACTTC	CASSQGSQGTKNIQYF
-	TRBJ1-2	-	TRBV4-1	TGCGCCAGCAGCCAAGATGGCAGCAGGGTGTATGGCTACACCTTC	CASSQDGSRVYGYTF
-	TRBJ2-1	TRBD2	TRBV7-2	TGTGCCAGCAGCTTAGGGGCTAGCGGGAGGGCCAGCTACAATGAGCAGTTCTTC	CASSLGASGRASYNEQFF